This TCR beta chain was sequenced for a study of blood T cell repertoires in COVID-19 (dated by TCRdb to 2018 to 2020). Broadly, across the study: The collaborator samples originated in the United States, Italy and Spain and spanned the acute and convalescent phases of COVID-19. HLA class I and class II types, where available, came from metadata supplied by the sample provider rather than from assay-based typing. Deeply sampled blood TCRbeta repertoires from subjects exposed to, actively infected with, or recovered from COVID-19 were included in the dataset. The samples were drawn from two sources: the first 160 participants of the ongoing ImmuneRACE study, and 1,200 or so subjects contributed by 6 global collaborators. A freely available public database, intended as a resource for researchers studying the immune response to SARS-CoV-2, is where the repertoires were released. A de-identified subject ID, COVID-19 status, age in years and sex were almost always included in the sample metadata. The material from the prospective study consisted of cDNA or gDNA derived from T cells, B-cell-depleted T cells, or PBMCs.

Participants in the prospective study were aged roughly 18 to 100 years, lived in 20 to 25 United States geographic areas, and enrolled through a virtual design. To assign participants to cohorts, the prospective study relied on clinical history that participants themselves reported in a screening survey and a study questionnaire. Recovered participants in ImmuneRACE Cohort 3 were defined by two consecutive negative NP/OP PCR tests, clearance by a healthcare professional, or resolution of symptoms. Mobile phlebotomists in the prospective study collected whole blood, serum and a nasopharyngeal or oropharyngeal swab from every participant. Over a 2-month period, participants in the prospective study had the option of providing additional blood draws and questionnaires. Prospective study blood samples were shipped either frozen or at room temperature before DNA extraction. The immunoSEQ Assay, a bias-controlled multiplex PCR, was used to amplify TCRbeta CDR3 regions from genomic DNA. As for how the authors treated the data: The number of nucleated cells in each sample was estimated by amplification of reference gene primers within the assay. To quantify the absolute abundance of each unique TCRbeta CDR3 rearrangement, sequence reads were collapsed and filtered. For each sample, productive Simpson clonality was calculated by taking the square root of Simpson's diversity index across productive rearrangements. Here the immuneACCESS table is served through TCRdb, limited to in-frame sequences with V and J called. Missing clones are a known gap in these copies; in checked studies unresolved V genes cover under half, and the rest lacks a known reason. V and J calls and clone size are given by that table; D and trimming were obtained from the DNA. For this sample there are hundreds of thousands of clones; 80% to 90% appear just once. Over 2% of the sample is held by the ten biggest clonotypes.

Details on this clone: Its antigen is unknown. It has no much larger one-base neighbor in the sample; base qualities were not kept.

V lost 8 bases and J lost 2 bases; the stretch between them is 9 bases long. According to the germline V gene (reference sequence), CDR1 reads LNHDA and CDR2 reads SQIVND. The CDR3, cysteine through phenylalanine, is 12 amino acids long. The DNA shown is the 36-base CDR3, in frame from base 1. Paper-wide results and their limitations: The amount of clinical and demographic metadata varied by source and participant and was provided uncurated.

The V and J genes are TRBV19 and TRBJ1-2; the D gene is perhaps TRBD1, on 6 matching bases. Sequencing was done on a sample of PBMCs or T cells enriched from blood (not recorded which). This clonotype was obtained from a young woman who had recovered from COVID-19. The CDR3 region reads CASSDRNYGYTF. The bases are TGTGCCAGTTCAGACAGGAACTATGGCTACACCTTC.